These 20 T cell receptor beta chains were sequenced from one sample in a study of spatial heterogeneity in lung cancer (dated by TCRdb to about 2019). The library was obtained by 5' RACE. Instrument used: NextSeq 500. The public reads were reprocessed in TCRdb via fastp at Q25 and MiXCR, keeping in-frame beta chains. Every distinct CDR3 protein forms one entry, paired with its most common genes and DNA. The sample table holds about 48,000 distinct CDR3 sequences, of which approximately 5.7% were seen once. Of the sample, approximately 10% falls within the top ten clones. This specimen's time point label, per the study, means: sample taken at primary tumor resection. The sample here was PBMCs, taken at surgery. All receptors derive from a male donor with early-stage non-small cell lung cancer.

This clonotype showed up many times. The chain recombines TRBV18 with TRBJ2-3; 12 bases agree with TRBD2. This CDR3 is built from 18 residues. Germline V gene lookup returns CDR1 KGHSH and CDR2 LQKENI. J was trimmed by 2 bases and V by 1 base; bases with no gene match: 7. For the CDR3, the DNA is TGTGCCAGCTCACCACGCCGGACTAGCGGGGCATACACAGATACGCAGTATTTT. Encoded protein: CASSPRRTSGAYTDTQYF.

This clonotype has a count of ten or more. The chain carries TRBV5-6 and TRBJ2-7; TRBD2 agrees at 13 bases. The junction had 7 bases not matched to a gene; V was cut back by 3 bases and J by 7 bases. The CDR3 is 15 amino acids. Germline V gene sequence: CDR1 SGHDT, CDR2 YYEEEE. This chain's CDR3 is CASSSLGLAGVEQYF. In DNA form, the CDR3 reads TGTGCCAGCAGCTCGCTAGGACTAGCGGGAGTTGAGCAGTACTTC. Combining the CDR3 with reference TRBV5-6 and TRBJ2-7 gives the whole variable domain DAGVTQSPTHLIKTRGQQVTLRCSPKSGHDTVSWYQQALGQGPQFIFQYYEEEERQRGNFPDRFSGHQFPNYSSELNVNALLLGDSALYLCASSSLGLAGVEQYFGPGTRLTVT.

This clonotype was seen many times. This chain connects TRBV4-1 to TRBJ2-1; TRBD1 matches 7 bases. The CDR3 contains 14 residues. Germline V lookup: CDR1 MGHRA, CDR2 YSYEKL. V was clipped by 4 bases and J by 4 bases; unmatched bases: 4. The CDR3 here is CASSPGQQYNEQFF. The CDR3 nucleotides read TGCGCCAGCAGCCCGGGACAGCAATACAATGAGCAGTTCTTC.

This clonotype has ten or more counts. The rearrangement uses TRBV4-1 and TRBJ2-7; no clear D. CDR1 and CDR2 (germline): MGHRA, YSYEKL. This CDR3 has 19 amino acids. Trimming stripped 4 bases from V and 7 bases from J, with 32 bases between. The CDR3 DNA sequence: TGCGCCAGCAGCCGTACCGGGCAAACCTCCCACTCAAAGAATGGGGAGCAGTACTTC. Its protein is CASSRTGQTSHSKNGEQYF.

This clonotype was seen many times. The chain recombines TRBV7-8 with TRBJ2-2, with 16 bases lining up with TRBD2. V dropped 5 bases and J dropped 5; count of bases not matched to a gene: 8. Germline assignment: CDR1 SGHVS and CDR2 FQNEAQ. The CDR3 has 18 residues. This chain's CDR3 is CASSQGLAGGPWTGELFF. DNA for the CDR3: TGTGCCAGCAGCCAGGGACTAGCGGGAGGGCCGTGGACCGGGGAGCTGTTTTTT.

This clonotype was seen repeatedly, ten times or more. The chain combines TRBV5-1 with TRBJ2-3; TRBD2 agrees at 7 bases. V gave up 5 bases and J gave up 2 bases; unmatched junction bases: 2. This CDR3 comprises 13 residues. Germline assignment: CDR1 SGHRS and CDR2 YFSETQ. The CDR3 coding sequence is TGCGCCAGCAGGGCGGGAGCCACAGATACGCAGTATTTT. Protein product: CASRAGATDTQYF.

This clonotype was found many times. The genes are TRBV7-9 and TRBJ2-2; no firm D call. The CDR3 runs to 14 residues. Germline CDR1 is SEHNR and CDR2 is FQNEAQ (reference sequence). V was trimmed by 5 bases and J by 0 bases, leaving 7 bases between them. The CDR3 coding sequence is TGTGCCAGCAGCGAACGGACGAACACCGGGGAGCTGTTTTTT. Its protein product is CASSERTNTGELFF.

This clonotype occurred many times. The chain carries TRBV2 and TRBJ1-5; D possibly corresponds to TRBD1 (6 bases). Deletions cut 3 bases from V and 0 bases from J, with 9 bases between. This CDR3 is built from 15 residues. Per germline, CDR1 SNHLY and CDR2 FYNNEI. CDR3: CASSDGGYSNQPQHF. CDR3 in DNA: TGTGCCAGCAGTGATGGGGGCTATAGCAATCAGCCCCAGCATTTT.

This clonotype was observed many times. The chain couples TRBV7-6 to TRBJ1-1; 11 bases fit TRBD1. The CDR3 consists of 15 residues. Unmatched junction bases numbered 2, after V lost 4 bases and J lost 1 base. Germline CDR1 SGHVS, CDR2 FNYEAQ. For the CDR3, the DNA is TGTGCCAGCAGCTCGGGGACAGGGGGGAACACTGAAGCTTTCTTT. Translating gives CASSSGTGGNTEAFF.

This clonotype was recorded many times. The chain links TRBV6-2 or TRBV6-3 to TRBJ2-5; D ambiguous. With 5 bases removed from V and 3 bases from J, the gap between germline ends came to 10 bases. The V gene's germline CDR1 is MNHEY and CDR2 SVGEGT. This CDR3 has 13 amino acids. The CDR3 DNA reads as TGTGCCAGCAGTCGACGGCTGAAAGAGACCCAGTACTTC. The encoded protein is CASSRRLKETQYF.

This clonotype was counted ten times or more. Written as DNA, the CDR3 is TGTGCCAGCAGCGTAGCCTGGGACACCATTGCCTACGAGCAGTACTTC. It translates to CASSVAWDTIAYEQYF. The V and J genes are TRBV11-2 and TRBJ2-7; a possible D gene is TRBD1 (6 bases). The ends were cut back, 5 bases at V and 2 bases at J, with 19 bases in the middle. Germline CDR1 is SGHAT and CDR2 is FQNNGV. CDR3 size: 16 residues.

J is TRBJ2-7 and V is TRBV7-2; D gene unclear. The CDR3 is 12 amino acids. V was trimmed by 1 base and J by 6 bases, leaving 7 bases between them. Per germline, CDR1 SGHTA and CDR2 FQGNSA. The CDR3 sequence is CASSLDLREQYF. DNA for the CDR3: TGTGCCAGCAGCTTAGATCTGCGCGAGCAGTACTTC.

This clonotype was seen more than once but under ten times. The gene calls are TRBV7-2 and TRBJ2-7; 11 bases match TRBD2. With V trimmed by 1 base and J by 6 bases, 8 bases remained unmatched. The CDR3 runs to 16 residues. The germline gives CDR1 SGHTA, CDR2 FQGNSA. In DNA, the CDR3 is TGTGCCAGCAGCTTAGGCTCCACTAGCGGGAGTTTCGAGCAGTACTTC. Protein sequence: CASSLGSTSGSFEQYF. Together with reference TRBV7-2 and TRBJ2-7, the CDR3 gives the full variable domain: GAGVSQSPSNKVTEKGKDVELRCDPISGHTALYWYRQSLGQGLEFLIYFQGNSAPDKSGLPSDRFSAERTGGSVSTLTIQRTQQEDSAVYLCASSLGSTSGSFEQYFGPGTRLTVT.

This clonotype was seen ten or more times. The V and J genes are TRBV20-1 and TRBJ2-1, with 7 bases aligning to TRBD2. The germline V gene has CDR1 DFQATT and CDR2 SNEGSKA (reference sequence). The CDR3 length is 14 residues. The junction had 10 bases not matched to a gene; V was cut back by 1 base and J by 10 bases. The CDR3 here is CSARGPSGSEEQFF. DNA of the CDR3: TGCAGTGCTAGAGGGCCTAGCGGCAGTGAAGAGCAGTTCTTC.

V and J are TRBV5-5 and TRBJ1-1; 8 positions match TRBD1. The length of the CDR3 is 15 residues. V lost 4 bases and J lost 3; bases outside the gene matches: 8. The germline V gene has CDR1 SGHKS and CDR2 YYEKEE (reference sequence). This CDR3 reads CASSPRTGMDTEAFF. Here the CDR3 DNA reads TGTGCCAGCAGCCCCAGGACAGGGATGGACACTGAAGCTTTCTTT.

This clonotype was seen ten or more times. The chain employs TRBV5-1 and TRBJ1-2, with D uncertain. Trimming took off 0 bases at V and 7 bases at J, with 16 bases between the two ends. The CDR3 totals 15 residues. Germline lookup yields CDR1 SGHRS and CDR2 YFSETQ. CDR3: CASSLDQVHGSGYTF. The DNA for the CDR3 is TGCGCCAGCAGCTTGGATCAGGTACACGGGAGTGGCTACACCTTC.

This clonotype was picked up many times. The chain combines TRBV4-1 with TRBJ2-2, with D unclear. The CDR3 is 17 residues long. Germline CDR1 reads MGHRA; CDR2 reads YSYEKL. Trimming took off 1 base at V and 0 bases at J, with 12 bases between the two ends. Here the CDR3 DNA reads TGCGCCAGCAGCCAAGGCCGGGCCGTTACGAACACCGGGGAGCTGTTTTTT. Its translation: CASSQGRAVTNTGELFF.

This clonotype came up a few times. The gene calls are TRBV5-1 and TRBJ2-3; the D call may be TRBD1 or TRBD2 (6 bases each). This CDR3 comprises 14 residues. CDR1 SGHRS and CDR2 YFSETQ come from the germline V gene. The V end lost 1 base, the J end lost 4 bases, and 10 bases lay between the germline ends. The DNA of the CDR3 is TGCGCCAGCAGCTTGTTCGGGGGCGCAGATACGCAGTATTTT. Its protein is CASSLFGGADTQYF.

There are a few counts of this clonotype. This chain joins TRBV4-2 and TRBJ2-1, with D possibly matching TRBD1 (5 bases). V gave up 2 bases and J gave up 5 bases, with 13 bases separating them. The germline V gene encodes CDR1 LGHNA and CDR2 YNFKEQ. The CDR3 sequence is 15 residues long. For the CDR3, the DNA is TGTGCCAGCAGCCAAACAGGCTTTCTGGACAATGAGCAGTTCTTC. It yields the protein CASSQTGFLDNEQFF.

This clonotype showed up many times. This chain's CDR3 is CASSPWTGKETQYF. CDR3 nucleotide sequence: TGTGCCAGCAGTCCCTGGACAGGGAAGGAGACCCAGTACTTC. The rearrangement uses TRBV12-3 or TRBV12-4 and TRBJ2-5; TRBD1 matches 8 bases. After removal of 5 bases from V and 5 bases from J, the junction contained 7 bases not matched to a gene. This CDR3 is 14 amino acids long.